Below are 9 T cell receptor beta chains sequenced from a single sample in a study of cytomegalovirus exposure and HLA in healthy donors. Researchers ran the PCR with 60 Vbeta and 13 Jbeta primers. Libraries were prepared by immunoSEQ multiplex PCR; TCRdb keeps only in-frame clonotypes and omits some of them. The sample shows 90,000 to 140,000 clones, around 80% of them seen only once. Sequenced material: PBMCs. These receptors were obtained from a man aged 25 to 45 in good health and CMV-seronegative.

The CDR3 sequence: CASSFGQAPSGNTIYF. For the CDR3, the DNA is TGCGCCAGCAGTTTTGGACAGGCCCCCTCTGGAAACACCATATATTTT. This chain joins TRBV10-2 and TRBJ1-3; 7 nucleotides agree with TRBD1. In germline, CDR1 is WSHSY, CDR2 SAAADI. J gave up 0 bases and V 5 bases, and 7 bases lay outside the gene matches. The CDR3 loop spans 16 amino acids.

This chain links TRBV9 with TRBJ1-2, with 8 bases aligning to TRBD1. This CDR3 has 16 amino acids. Trimming took 0 bases from V and 4 from J; bases not matched to a gene: 8. Germline CDR1 reads SGDLS; CDR2 reads YYNGEE. The DNA of the CDR3 is TGTGCCAGCAGCGTAGATGACAGGGGCGATCTCTATGGCTACACCTTC. Its protein product is CASSVDDRGDLYGYTF. Full variable domain (outside the CDR3, taken from reference TRBV9 and TRBJ1-2): DSGVTQTPKHLITATGQRVTLRCSPRSGDLSVYWYQQSLDQGLQFLIQYYNGEERAKGNILERFSAQQFPDLHSELNLSSLELGDSALYFCASSVDDRGDLYGYTFGSGTRLTVV.

The chain uses TRBV5-6 and TRBJ1-4, with D possibly TRBD1 on 5 matching bases. Trimming removed 2 bases from V and 0 bases from J, with 14 bases in between. The germline V gene has CDR1 SGHDT and CDR2 YYEEEE. This CDR3 spans 17 amino acids. CDR3 loop: CASSFGAAGATNEKLFF. Written as DNA, the CDR3 is TGTGCCAGCAGCTTTGGGGCGGCAGGTGCAACTAATGAAAAACTGTTTTTT. Supplemented by reference TRBV5-6 and TRBJ1-4, the full variable domain reads DAGVTQSPTHLIKTRGQQVTLRCSPKSGHDTVSWYQQALGQGPQFIFQYYEEEERQRGNFPDRFSGHQFPNYSSELNVNALLLGDSALYLCASSFGAAGATNEKLFFGSGTQLSVL.

This chain links TRBV9 with TRBJ1-4; 8 nucleotides match TRBD1. The trim removed 6 bases at V and 6 bases at J, leaving 7 bases unmatched. This CDR3 spans 14 amino acids. CDR1 and CDR2 from the germline V gene are SGDLS and YYNGEE. The CDR3 sequence is CASNRQGRDEKLFF. The CDR3 DNA sequence: TGTGCCAGCAACAGACAGGGGCGGGATGAAAAACTGTTTTTT.

The chain employs TRBV2 and TRBJ1-2; no clear D. Germline-derived CDR1 and CDR2 are SNHLY and FYNNEI. This CDR3 is built from 16 residues. The ends were cut back, 3 bases at V and 2 bases at J, with 16 bases in the middle. The CDR3 loop is CASSEEKYTQNYGYTF. Here the CDR3 DNA reads TGTGCCAGCAGTGAGGAGAAATACACCCAAAACTATGGCTACACCTTC.

This clone occurred a few times. The chain links TRBV5-1 to TRBJ1-5, with a weak D call TRBD1 (5 bases). With 4 bases removed from V and 0 bases from J, the gap between germline ends came to 11 bases. The CDR3 contains 15 residues. Germline V gene data show CDR1 as SGHRS and CDR2 as YFSETQ. The CDR3 sequence is CASSIQGASNQPQHF. The CDR3 region has the DNA TGCGCCAGCAGCATCCAGGGTGCTAGCAATCAGCCCCAGCATTTT.

CDR3 DNA sequence: TGTGCCAGCAGCTCAGGACACCGCTCCTACGAGCAGTACTTC. It encodes CASSSGHRSYEQYF. The chain recombines TRBV7-2 with TRBJ2-7, with TRBD1 as a possible D gene (5 bases). The V gene lost 4 bases and the J gene lost 0 bases, with 10 bases spanning the gap. CDR1 and CDR2 from the germline V gene are SGHTA and FQGNSA. CDR3 length: 14 residues.

The chain links TRBV7-2 to TRBJ2-3; D may be TRBD1 (6 bases). Germline V gene data show CDR1 as SGHTA and CDR2 as FQGNSA. Trimming cost V 1 base and J 2 bases, with 16 bases left between them. The CDR3 is 17 residues long. CDR3 nucleotides: TGTGCCAGCAGCTTAGTTGGGCCGGGACAAAACACAGATACGCAGTATTTT. This sequence encodes CASSLVGPGQNTDTQYF.

There are a few counts of this clone. The chain couples TRBV2 to TRBJ2-7, with 7 nucleotides matching TRBD1. The CDR3 extends over 13 amino acids. The V segment lost 6 bases and the J segment 4 bases; nucleotides outside the gene matches: 6. Germline CDR1 reads SNHLY; CDR2 reads FYNNEI. The CDR3, as DNA: TGTGCCAGCAGCGCGACAGGGATGTACGAGCAGTACTTC. It yields the protein CASSATGMYEQYF. Filled out from reference TRBV2 and TRBJ2-7, the complete variable domain reads EPEVTQTPSHQVTQMGQEVILRCVPISNHLYFYWYRQILGQKVEFLVSFYNNEISEKSEIFDDQFSVERPDGSNFTLKIRSTKLEDSAMYFCASSATGMYEQYFGPGTRLTVT.